The rows below give T cell receptor beta chains drawn from one sample of a study of sequential checkpoint blockade in melanoma. Profiled with immunoSEQ multiplex PCR; TCRdb holds only in-frame clones, not every one. The sample holds hundreds of clones, more than 15% seen once. The sample was tumor tissue (inferred from file names), taken from a patient given nivolumab and ipilimumab in sequence. The receptor source for this set is a human donor with melanoma. Both conserved end residues are part of each CDR3. D genes are given only for firm matches. Part of the rows lack a size; the others show once, few, many or a class for expanded clones.

v_call	d_call	clone_size	j_call	cdr3_aa	cdr3_nt
TRBV11-3	-	medium-sized	TRBJ1-1	CASSPLGVSGTEAFF	TGTGCCAGCAGCCCCCTGGGGGTGAGTGGGACTGAAGCTTTCTTT
TRBV6-8	-	few	TRBJ2-3	CASSYPGTDTQYF	TGTGCCAGCAGTTACCCGGGCACAGATACGCAGTATTTT
TRBV10-2	-	-	TRBJ2-5	CASTTLGQETQYF	TGCGCCAGCACTACCCTGGGTCAAGAGACCCAGTACTTC
TRBV11-3	-	-	TRBJ2-3	CASSLGGRTDTQYF	TGTGCCAGCAGCTTAGGCGGACGGACAGATACGCAGTATTTT
TRBV28	-	few	TRBJ2-1	CASSLVAHNEQFF	TGTGCCAGCAGTCTCGTAGCCCACAATGAGCAGTTCTTC
TRBV4-1	-	few	TRBJ2-3	CASSQDSNTDTQYF	TGCGCCAGCAGCCAAGATAGCAACACAGATACGCAGTATTTT
TRBV28	-	-	TRBJ2-2	CASIDFRDTGELFF	TGTGCCAGCATTGATTTTAGGGACACCGGGGAGCTGTTTTTT
TRBV9	-	medium-sized	TRBJ2-3	CASNDGIVSGDTQYF	TGTGCCAGTAACGATGGGATCGTCTCGGGAGATACGCAGTATTTT
TRBV9	-	-	TRBJ2-1	CASSAREQPYNEQFF	TGTGCCAGCAGCGCCCGGGAGCAGCCCTACAATGAGCAGTTCTTC
TRBV6-8	-	medium-sized	TRBJ2-1	CASSLGGSYNEQFF	TGTGCCAGCAGTCTCGGGGGCTCCTACAATGAGCAGTTCTTC
TRBV28	-	-	TRBJ2-3	CASTPEPRGDTQYF	TGTGCCAGCACCCCTGAACCAAGGGGAGATACGCAGTATTTT
TRBV30	TRBD2	-	TRBJ2-3	CACVMERGTDTQYF	TGTGCCTGCGTCATGGAGCGGGGGACAGATACGCAGTATTTT
TRBV11-3	-	medium-sized	TRBJ2-5	CASSFRDNPYQETQYF	TGTGCCAGCAGCTTCCGGGACAACCCGTACCAAGAGACCCAGTACTTC
TRBV23-1	-	medium-sized	TRBJ1-1	CASSIQANTEAFF	TGCGCCAGCAGCATACAGGCGAACACTGAAGCTTTCTTT
TRBV11-3	-	medium-sized	TRBJ2-7	CASSYGTWSYEQYF	TGTGCCAGCAGCTACGGCACCTGGTCCTACGAGCAGTACTTC
TRBV15	-	once	TRBJ1-5	CATSGAGTGNQPQHF	TGTGCCACCAGCGGGGCCGGGACCGGCAATCAGCCCCAGCATTTT
TRBV19	-	hyperexpanded	TRBJ1-5	CASTQGNGNQPQHF	TGTGCCAGCACACAGGGTAATGGCAATCAGCCCCAGCATTTT
TRBV30	-	-	TRBJ2-7	CAWSVAVHEQYF	TGTGCCTGGAGTGTAGCCGTGCACGAGCAGTACTTC
TRBV12-5	TRBD1	large	TRBJ2-3	CASGGQGIDTQYF	TGTGCCAGCGGGGGACAGGGGATAGATACGCAGTATTTT